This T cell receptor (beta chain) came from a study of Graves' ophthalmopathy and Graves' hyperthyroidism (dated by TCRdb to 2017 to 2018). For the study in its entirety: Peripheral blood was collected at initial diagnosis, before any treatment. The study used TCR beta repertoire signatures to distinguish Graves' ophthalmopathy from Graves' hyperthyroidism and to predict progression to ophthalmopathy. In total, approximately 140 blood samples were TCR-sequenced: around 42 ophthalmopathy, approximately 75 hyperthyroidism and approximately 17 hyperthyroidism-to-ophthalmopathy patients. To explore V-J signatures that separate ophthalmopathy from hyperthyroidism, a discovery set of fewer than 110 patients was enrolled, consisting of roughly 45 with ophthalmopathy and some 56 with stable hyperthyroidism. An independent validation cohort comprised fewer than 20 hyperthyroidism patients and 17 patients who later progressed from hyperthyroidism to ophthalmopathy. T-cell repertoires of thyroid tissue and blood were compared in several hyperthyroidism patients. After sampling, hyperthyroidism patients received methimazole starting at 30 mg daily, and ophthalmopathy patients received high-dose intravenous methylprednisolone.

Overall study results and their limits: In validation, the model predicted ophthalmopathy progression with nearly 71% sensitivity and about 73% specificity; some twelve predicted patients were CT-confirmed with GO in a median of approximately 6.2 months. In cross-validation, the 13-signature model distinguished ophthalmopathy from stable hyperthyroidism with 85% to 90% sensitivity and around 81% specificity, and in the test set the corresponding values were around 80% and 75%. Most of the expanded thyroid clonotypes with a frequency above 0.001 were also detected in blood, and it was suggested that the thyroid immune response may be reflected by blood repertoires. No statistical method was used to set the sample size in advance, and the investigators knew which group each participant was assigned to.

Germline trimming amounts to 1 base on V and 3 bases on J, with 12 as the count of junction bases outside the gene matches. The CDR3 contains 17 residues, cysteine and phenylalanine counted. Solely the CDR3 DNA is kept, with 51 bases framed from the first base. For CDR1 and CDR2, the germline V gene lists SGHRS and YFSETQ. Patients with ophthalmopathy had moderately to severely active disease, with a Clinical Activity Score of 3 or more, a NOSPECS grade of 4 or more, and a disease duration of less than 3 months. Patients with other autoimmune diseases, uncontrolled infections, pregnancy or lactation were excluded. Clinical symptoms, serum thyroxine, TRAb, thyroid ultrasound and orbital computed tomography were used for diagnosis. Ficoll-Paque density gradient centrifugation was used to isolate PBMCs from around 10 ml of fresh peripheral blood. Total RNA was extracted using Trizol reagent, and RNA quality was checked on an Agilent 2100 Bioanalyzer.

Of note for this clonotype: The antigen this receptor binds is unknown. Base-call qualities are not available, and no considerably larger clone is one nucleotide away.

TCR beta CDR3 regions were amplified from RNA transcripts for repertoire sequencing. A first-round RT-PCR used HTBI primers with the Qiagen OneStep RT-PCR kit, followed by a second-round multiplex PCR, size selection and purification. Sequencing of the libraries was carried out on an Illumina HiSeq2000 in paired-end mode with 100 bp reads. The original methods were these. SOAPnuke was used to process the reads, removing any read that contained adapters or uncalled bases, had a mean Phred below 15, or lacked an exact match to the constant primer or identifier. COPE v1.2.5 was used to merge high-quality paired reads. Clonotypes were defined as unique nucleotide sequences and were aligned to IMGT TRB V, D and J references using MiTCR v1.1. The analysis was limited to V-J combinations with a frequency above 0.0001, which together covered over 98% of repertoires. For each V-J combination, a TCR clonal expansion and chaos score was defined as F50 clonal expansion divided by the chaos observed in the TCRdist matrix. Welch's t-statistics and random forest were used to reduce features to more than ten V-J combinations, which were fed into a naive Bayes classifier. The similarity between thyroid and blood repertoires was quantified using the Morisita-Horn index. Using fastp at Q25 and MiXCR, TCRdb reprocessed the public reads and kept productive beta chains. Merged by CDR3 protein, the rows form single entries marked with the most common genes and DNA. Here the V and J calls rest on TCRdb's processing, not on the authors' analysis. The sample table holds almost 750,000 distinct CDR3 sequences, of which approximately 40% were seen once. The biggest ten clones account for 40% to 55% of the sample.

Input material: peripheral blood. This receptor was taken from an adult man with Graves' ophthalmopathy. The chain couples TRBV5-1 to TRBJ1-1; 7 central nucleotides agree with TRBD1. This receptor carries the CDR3 CASSLTTGAGRDTEAFF. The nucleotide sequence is TGCGCCAGCAGCTTGACTACAGGGGCTGGGCGAGACACTGAAGCTTTCTTT. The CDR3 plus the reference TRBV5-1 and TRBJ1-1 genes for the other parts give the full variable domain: KAGVTQTPRYLIKTRGQQVTLSCSPISGHRSVSWYQQTPGQGLQFLFEYFSETQRNKGNFPGRFSGRQFSNSRSEMNVSTLELGDSALYLCASSLTTGAGRDTEAFFGQGTRLTVV.